Listed here are 5 T cell receptor beta chains from one sample, sequenced in a study of CD8 T cells in ankylosing spondylitis. Findings and limits, study-wide: Several highly homologous variants made up a TCR beta motif that seemed to typify ankylosing spondylitis blood.

TCRdb called the 5' RACE reads again in MiXCR, with one record for every CDR3 protein. The sample has hundreds of thousands of distinct CDR3 sequences, roughly 10% seen once. No cognate antigen is known for these TCRs. The sequencing sample was made of blood, either unsorted or a sorted T cell fraction (not recorded which). The receptor source for this set is a male donor with ankylosing spondylitis.

This chain uses TRBV6-1 with TRBJ2-7; no firm D call. The CDR3 contains 12 residues. The germline gives CDR1 MNHNS, CDR2 SASEGT. V lost 7 bases to trimming and J lost 0 bases, with 7 bases between them. This CDR3 reads CASTTVSYEQYF. The CDR3 DNA sequence: TGTGCCAGCACAACAGTCTCCTACGAGCAGTACTTC.

The chain employs TRBV11-2 and TRBJ2-3, with TRBD2 matching 16 bases. The germline V gene encodes CDR1 SGHAT and CDR2 FQNNGV. CDR3 length equals 20 residues. Trimming cost V 5 bases and J 3 bases; bases outside gene matches: 14. DNA for the CDR3: TGTGCCAGCAGCCCCGGGACTAGCGGGAGGGCCTGGCAGGGTACAGATACGCAGTATTTT. Encoded protein: CASSPGTSGRAWQGTDTQYF. Combining the CDR3 with reference TRBV11-2 and TRBJ2-3 gives the whole variable domain EAGVAQSPRYKIIEKRQSVAFWCNPISGHATLYWYQQILGQGPKLLIQFQNNGVVDDSQLPKDRFSAERLKGVDSTLKIQPAKLEDSAVYLCASSPGTSGRAWQGTDTQYFGPGTRLTVL.

This clonotype was recorded at least ten times. The junction differs from germline at one of its ends, possibly a read error. This rearrangement joins TRBV9 to TRBJ2-3; D gene uncertain. This CDR3 comprises 12 residues. Germline V gene data show CDR1 as SGDLS and CDR2 as YYNGEE. The CDR3 loop is CASSVGPDTQYF. DNA for the CDR3: TGCGCCAGCAGCGTGGGTCCAGATACGCAGTATTTT.

This chain uses TRBV9 with TRBJ1-1; tentative D call: TRBD1 (5 bases). V lost 0 bases and J lost 4, with 7 bases in between. CDR1 is SGDLS, CDR2 YYNGEE, per germline. The CDR3 loop spans 13 amino acids. The CDR3 nucleotides are TGTGCCAGCAGCGTAGGACAGACCACTGAAGCTTTCTTT. It codes for CASSVGQTTEAFF.

The gene calls are TRBV20-1 and TRBJ1-5; 10 bases fit TRBD1. With 2 bases clipped from V and 6 bases from J, the junction kept 10 bases outside the gene matches. The CDR3 consists of 16 residues. Germline assignment: CDR1 DFQATT and CDR2 SNEGSKA (reference sequence). The chain's CDR3 is CSARRTGGLWGQPQHF. For the CDR3, the DNA is TGCAGTGCTAGAAGGACAGGGGGTTTGTGGGGTCAGCCCCAGCATTTT.